This record covers a single T cell receptor (beta chain). Its target is unknown. This specimen belongs to a study of vaccination and CD4 T cells after COVID-19. The treatment was: roughly 10-day PBMC culture with coronavirus spike peptide pools or control peptides (ViraFEST assay). The CDR3 sequence is 13 residues long. Trimming shortened V by 0 bases and J by 8 bases, and 13 bases separated the two germline ends. The V gene's germline CDR1 is DFQATT and CDR2 SNEGSKA (reference sequence). Cultured CD4+ T-cell DNA underwent Oncomine TCR Beta short-read sequencing. TCRdb reanalysed the PCR reads using MiXCR and keeps one entry per CDR3 protein. The table has roughly 11,000 distinct CDR3 sequences, approximately 53% seen once.

Source material: CD4+ T cells from blood, cultured in vitro. The chain joins TRBV20-1 to TRBJ1-2, with TRBD1 as a possible D gene (5 bases). The sequence was collected from a human donor who had recovered from COVID-19. The CDR3 reads CSARDPDKGGYTF. For the CDR3, the DNA is TGCAGTGCTAGAGACCCGGACAAAGGGGGCTACACCTTC.